This entry features one T cell receptor (beta chain) sequence. Its antigen remains unidentified. The data derive from a study of shared clonotypes between healthy human individuals. General study findings and limits: Clonotype sharing among donors was thought likely to change with sequencing depth.

As defined, naive CD8 cells were CD45RO-negative and positively selected for CCR7, with terminally differentiated effector memory CD45RA+ cells excluded. V lost 6 bases to trimming and J lost 3 bases; unmatched junction nucleotides: 7. This CDR3 has 14 amino acids. Germline loops: CDR1 SNHLY, CDR2 FYNNEI. Profiled with immunoSEQ multiplex PCR; TCRdb holds only in-frame clones, not every one. The data contain millions of clones, 93% of them seen just once; the ten biggest clones take up about 1.8%. This sequence joins TRBV2 and TRBJ2-7, with 8 bases matching TRBD1. The material sequenced was naive CD8+ T cells from PBMCs. The TCR comes from a man in his late teens or twenties in good health. Some clones in this sample may be carry-over from other donors' samples. CDR3 protein: CASRDDRGHYEQYF. The CDR3, as DNA: TGTGCCAGCAGGGACGACAGGGGCCACTACGAGCAGTACTTC. The whole variable domain, filled in from reference TRBV2 and TRBJ2-7, reads EPEVTQTPSHQVTQMGQEVILRCVPISNHLYFYWYRQILGQKVEFLVSFYNNEISEKSEIFDDQFSVERPDGSNFTLKIRSTKLEDSAMYFCASRDDRGHYEQYFGPGTRLTVT.